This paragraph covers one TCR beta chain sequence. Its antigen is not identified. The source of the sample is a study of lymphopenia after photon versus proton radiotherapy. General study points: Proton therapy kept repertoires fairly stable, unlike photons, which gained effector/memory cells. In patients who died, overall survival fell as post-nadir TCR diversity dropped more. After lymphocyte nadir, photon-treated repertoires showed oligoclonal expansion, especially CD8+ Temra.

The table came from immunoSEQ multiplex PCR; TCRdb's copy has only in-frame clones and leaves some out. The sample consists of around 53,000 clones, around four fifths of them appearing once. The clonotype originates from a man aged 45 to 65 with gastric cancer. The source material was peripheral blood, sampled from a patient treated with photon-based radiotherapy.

For the CDR3, the DNA is TGTGCCAGCTCACCCGACAGGAACACCGGGGAGCTGTTTTTT. Its translation: CASSPDRNTGELFF. This sequence joins TRBV18 and TRBJ2-2; D is possibly TRBD1 (5 bases). The CDR3 spans 14 residues. Trimming shortened V by 3 bases and J by 1 base, and 6 bases separated the two germline ends. The germline gives CDR1 KGHSH, CDR2 LQKENI.